This T cell receptor (beta chain) was sequenced in a study of blood T cell repertoires in COVID-19. Sequencing used immunoSEQ multiplex PCR; TCRdb keeps in-frame clones, though not all of them. The sample includes around 400,000 clones, 70% to 90% of them seen just once. This CDR3 is built from 15 residues. The TCR sequence derives from a man aged 35-49 years with acute or convalescent COVID-19. Sequencing used peripheral blood. The chain couples TRBV21-1 to TRBJ1-1; TRBD1, the D gene given by the table, was not confirmed from the DNA. TRBV21-1 is flagged as a pseudogene. The CDR3 region is CASSNFQGLDTEAFF. As DNA, the CDR3 is TGTGCCAGCAGCAATTTCCAGGGGTTGGACACTGAAGCTTTCTTT.